The next 32 T cell receptor beta chains were all read from a single sample in a study of blood T cell repertoires in COVID-19 (TCRdb year 2020). Library preparation used the immunoSEQ multiplex PCR assay. As stored in TCRdb, this immuneACCESS dataset retains in-frame rearrangements with V and J assigned. A fraction of the clones does not appear; measured against another copy, unresolved V genes explain less than half of the discrepancy, and the remainder lacks a known reason. The table for this sample lists approximately 320,000 clones; approximately 85% of them were counted only once. The top ten clones comprise about 7% of the sample. The sequencing sample was made of peripheral blood. These TCRs come from a human donor in a cohort sampled during active COVID-19.

This clone was observed once. The chain joins TRBV14 to TRBJ1-6; no clear D gene. In germline, CDR1 is SGHDN, CDR2 FVKESK. The CDR3 runs 13 residues. Trimming pared 7 bases from V and 14 bases from J, leaving 18 bases between. The chain's CDR3 is CASNGAWKETLHF. The CDR3 region has the DNA TGTGCCAGCAATGGAGCATGGAAAGAGACCCTCCACTTT.

V is TRBV6-5 and J is TRBJ2-1; weak D call: TRBD1 (6 bases). CDR1 and CDR2 from the germline V gene are MNHEY and SVGAGI. The CDR3 runs 14 residues. Trimming pared 6 bases from V and 3 bases from J, leaving 12 bases between. The DNA of the CDR3 is TGTGCCAGCAGACGGACAGAAAACTACAATGAGCAGTTCTTC. Its protein is CASRRTENYNEQFF.

The chain is built from TRBV9 and TRBJ2-1; 11 positions match TRBD1. J lost 7 bases, V lost 5 bases, and 2 bases had no gene match. In germline, CDR1 is SGDLS, CDR2 YYNGEE. This CDR3 spans 13 amino acids. The CDR3 protein is CASRGQGDNEQFF. For the CDR3, the DNA is TGTGCCAGCAGGGGACAGGGGGATAATGAGCAGTTCTTC. Using reference TRBV9 and TRBJ2-1 for the parts outside the CDR3, the full variable domain is DSGVTQTPKHLITATGQRVTLRCSPRSGDLSVYWYQQSLDQGLQFLIQYYNGEERAKGNILERFSAQQFPDLHSELNLSSLELGDSALYFCASRGQGDNEQFFGPGTRLTVL.

As DNA, the CDR3 is TGTGCCAGCAGCCAAGATCAAATGACTGAGGACACTGAAGCTTTCTTT. Residues: CASSQDQMTEDTEAFF. The chain carries TRBV3-1 (or the pseudogene TRBV3-2) and TRBJ1-1, with D uncertain. The germline V gene encodes CDR1 LGHDT and CDR2 YNNKEL (reference sequence). Trimming shortened V by 0 bases and J by 3 bases, and 14 bases separated the two germline ends. The length of the CDR3 is 16 residues.

The chain combines TRBV5-1 with TRBJ2-5, with TRBD2 identical over 11 bases. Per germline, CDR1 SGHRS and CDR2 YFSETQ. There are 15 residues in the CDR3. V gave up 4 bases and J gave up 3 bases; unmatched junction bases: 5. Written as DNA, the CDR3 is TGCGCCAGCAGCATCTCGGGACTAGCGGAAGAGACCCAGTACTTC. Protein product: CASSISGLAEETQYF.

The rearrangement links TRBV9 to TRBJ1-1; TRBD1 might be the D (5 bases). CDR1 is SGDLS and CDR2 is YYNGEE in the germline V gene. V was trimmed by 0 bases and J by 6 bases, leaving 21 bases between them. The CDR3 is 17 residues long. The CDR3 here is CASSVAQGILFTAEAFF. DNA for the CDR3: TGTGCCAGCAGCGTAGCGCAGGGAATATTGTTTACCGCTGAAGCTTTCTTT.

The rearrangement joins TRBV7-9 to TRBJ1-1; 8 nucleotides line up with TRBD1. Germline CDR1 and CDR2: SEHNR and FQNEAQ (reference sequence). This CDR3 has 15 residues. J gave up 5 bases and V 2 bases, and 7 bases lay outside the gene matches. The CDR3 DNA sequence: TGTGCCAGCAGCTTAAATTTACAGGGGGGAACTGAAGCTTTCTTT. Residues: CASSLNLQGGTEAFF.

The chain uses TRBV20-1 and TRBJ2-3, with D possibly being TRBD2 (6 bases). In germline, CDR1 is DFQATT, CDR2 SNEGSKA (reference sequence). Trimming pared 3 bases from V and 1 base from J, leaving 11 bases between. The CDR3 totals 14 residues. CDR3 nucleotide sequence: TGCAGTGCTAGTATCTGGGAGGGCACAGATACGCAGTATTTT. It translates to CSASIWEGTDTQYF.

This clone was found many times. The rearrangement joins TRBV11-2 to TRBJ1-6; D gene uncertain. CDR3 size: 16 residues. In germline, CDR1 is SGHAT, CDR2 FQNNGV. V shed 0 bases and J shed 6 bases, with 12 bases lying between them. The CDR3 region has the DNA TGTGCCAGCAGCTTAGATTCCCCCGGGGTTAATTCACCCCTCCACTTT. Its protein is CASSLDSPGVNSPLHF.

The rearrangement joins TRBV7-8 to TRBJ2-3; the D is unclear. With 0 bases removed from V and 3 bases from J, the gap between germline ends came to 13 bases. CDR1 SGHVS and CDR2 FQNEAQ come from the germline V gene. The CDR3 has 16 residues. CDR3 in amino acids: CASSLAQRAITDTQYF. The CDR3 DNA reads TGTGCCAGCAGCTTAGCGCAAAGAGCGATAACAGATACGCAGTATTTT.

This clone occurred a few times. The J gene is TRBJ1-2, the V gene TRBV19; TRBD1 aligns across 8 bases. Germline CDR1 and CDR2: LNHDA and SQIVND (reference sequence). V gave up 3 bases and J gave up 8 bases; unmatched junction bases: 5. The CDR3 loop spans 13 amino acids. The CDR3 nucleotides are TGTGCCAGTAGTATGGAGGCAGGGGGCGGCTACACCTTC. Its protein is CASSMEAGGGYTF.

The sample holds a few counts of this clone. The V and J genes are TRBV10-3 and TRBJ1-1; 8 nucleotides line up with TRBD1. Trimming took 6 bases from V and 2 from J; bases not matched to a gene: 5. The CDR3 is 14 amino acids. Germline-derived CDR1 and CDR2 are ENHRY and SYGVKD. CDR3: CAIRKTGDNTEAFF. Written as DNA, the CDR3 is TGTGCCATCAGAAAGACAGGGGATAACACTGAAGCTTTCTTT.

The gene calls are TRBV24-1 and TRBJ2-2; TRBD2 agrees at 9 bases. Germline V gene data show CDR1 as KGHDR and CDR2 as SFDVKD. CDR3 size: 18 residues. Trimming took 1 base from V and 1 from J; bases not matched to a gene: 6. The CDR3 nucleotides read TGTGCCACCAGTGATTTCGGCGGGGGGGCTGTGAACACCGGGGAGCTGTTTTTT. This gives the protein CATSDFGGGAVNTGELFF.

This clone occurred once. This sequence joins TRBV5-1 and TRBJ2-6, with no clear D. V lost 1 base, J lost 4 bases, and 9 bases lay in between. From germline, CDR1 is SGHRS and CDR2 YFSETQ. The CDR3 consists of 15 residues. The CDR3 DNA sequence: TGCGCCAGCAGCTTGATGTCCGGGGGGGCCAACGTCCTGACTTTC. This codes for CASSLMSGGANVLTF.

The chain recombines TRBV2 with TRBJ1-2; 9 bases are a match to TRBD1. Germline V gene lookup returns CDR1 SNHLY and CDR2 FYNNEI. The CDR3 contains 15 residues. After removal of 9 bases from V and 3 bases from J, the junction contained 11 bases not matched to a gene. The CDR3 sequence is CASRTGATPYYGYTF. CDR3 DNA sequence: TGTGCCAGTCGGACAGGGGCCACACCCTACTATGGCTACACCTTC.

The J gene is TRBJ2-3, the V gene TRBV5-4, with D possibly being TRBD2 (6 bases). The CDR3 runs to 14 residues. V lost 3 bases to trimming and J lost 8 bases, with 16 bases between them. Germline CDR1 SGHNT, CDR2 YYREEE (reference sequence). The CDR3 reads CASSSSENRGTQYF. The CDR3 DNA is TGTGCCAGCAGCTCTAGCGAGAACCGGGGTACGCAGTATTTT.

J is TRBJ1-2 and V is TRBV6-5; D remains unclear. The CDR3 length is 11 residues. Trimming pared 9 bases from V and 4 bases from J, leaving 9 bases between. The germline CDR1 and CDR2 sequences are MNHEY and SVGAGI. CDR3 sequence (DNA): TGTGCCAGTTGGGCCTTCTATGGCTACACCTTC. Encoded protein: CASWAFYGYTF.

CDR3 region: CASSLSGRGQTGNTIYF. Written as DNA, the CDR3 is TGCGCCAGCAGCTTGAGTGGCAGGGGGCAAACTGGAAACACCATATATTTT. The chain is built from TRBV5-1 and TRBJ1-3, with 8 bases aligning to TRBD1. Germline assignment: CDR1 SGHRS and CDR2 YFSETQ. This CDR3 has 17 amino acids. V was clipped by 1 base and J by 2 bases; unmatched bases: 8.

The chain is built from TRBV5-4 and TRBJ1-2; no clear D gene. Germline-derived CDR1 and CDR2 are SGHNT and YYREEE (reference sequence). V shed 1 base and J shed 8 bases, with 15 bases lying between them. This CDR3 contains 14 residues. The chain's CDR3 is CASSLSRGEKGYTF. Here the CDR3 DNA reads TGTGCCAGCAGCTTGTCCCGGGGTGAGAAAGGCTACACCTTC.

V usage is TRBV20-1 and J usage is TRBJ1-1; D perhaps matches TRBD1 (5 bases). CDR3 length equals 14 residues. Trimming took 3 bases from V and 0 from J, leaving 11 bases between them. The V gene's germline CDR1 is DFQATT and CDR2 SNEGSKA (reference sequence). The CDR3 sequence: CSASRGRMNTEAFF. The CDR3 region has the DNA TGCAGTGCTAGTAGGGGCAGGATGAACACTGAAGCTTTCTTT.

Ten or more counts support this clone. This rearrangement joins TRBV20-1 to TRBJ2-1; TRBD2 agrees at 8 bases. CDR1 is DFQATT and CDR2 is SNEGSKA in the germline V gene (reference sequence). V dropped 3 bases and J dropped 10; count of bases not matched to a gene: 11. The CDR3 has 14 amino acids. The CDR3 sequence: CSASGSGTRKEQFF. DNA of the CDR3: TGCAGTGCTAGTGGCTCCGGGACTAGAAAGGAGCAGTTCTTC.

V gene TRBV29-1 combines with J gene TRBJ1-1; TRBD1 aligns across 9 bases. The CDR3 sequence is 14 residues long. Germline V gives CDR1 SQVTM, CDR2 ANQGSEA. After removal of 3 bases from V and 11 bases from J, the junction contained 13 bases not matched to a gene. The CDR3 DNA reads TGCAGCGTTGACTCCGGGACAGGGATCCGAGTGGCTTTCTTT. This gives the protein CSVDSGTGIRVAFF. Using reference TRBV29-1 and TRBJ1-1 for the parts outside the CDR3, the full variable domain is SAVISQKPSRDICQRGTSLTIQCQVDSQVTMMFWYRQQPGQSLTLIATANQGSEATYESGFVIDKFPISRPNLTFSTLTVSNMSPEDSSIYLCSVDSGTGIRVAFFGQGTRLTVV.

This chain joins TRBV12-3 or TRBV12-4 and TRBJ2-7; 8 nucleotides agree with TRBD2. Trimming took 8 bases from V and 5 from J; bases not matched to a gene: 8. The CDR3 has 13 amino acids. The CDR3 protein is CASREGRPNEQYF. The DNA of the CDR3 is TGTGCCAGCCGGGAGGGAAGACCTAACGAGCAGTACTTC.

This chain links TRBV7-2 with TRBJ1-1, with TRBD1 matching over 7 bases. The CDR3 consists of 14 residues. Per the germline V gene, CDR1 is SGHTA and CDR2 is FQGNSA. V lost 4 bases and J lost 1; bases outside the gene matches: 3. CDR3 loop: CASSSDRTNTEAFF. The CDR3 coding sequence is TGTGCCAGCAGCTCGGACAGGACGAACACTGAAGCTTTCTTT.

The chain has TRBV5-1 and TRBJ2-3; 9 bases are shared with TRBD1. The CDR3 has 16 amino acids. CDR1 SGHRS and CDR2 YFSETQ come from the germline V gene. Losses at the gene ends were 1 base for V and 5 bases for J; bases not matched to a gene: 8. Here the CDR3 reads CASSLTYRGRRDTQYF. The CDR3 nucleotides are TGCGCCAGCAGCTTGACCTACAGGGGGCGGAGAGATACGCAGTATTTT.

This chain links TRBV30 with TRBJ2-7, with D perhaps TRBD2 (5 bases). Germline CDR1 is GTSNPN and CDR2 is SVGIG (reference sequence). Deletions cut 0 bases from V and 4 bases from J, with 13 bases between. The CDR3 runs to 14 residues. The CDR3 sequence: CAWSVPGAGYEQYF. The CDR3 coding sequence is TGTGCCTGGAGTGTACCAGGTGCGGGTTACGAGCAGTACTTC.

The CDR3, as DNA: TGTGCCAGCAGCCGGAGAGAGATCCGGGACAAACTTTACAATGAGCAGTTCTTC. Translation gives CASSRREIRDKLYNEQFF. V is TRBV4-2 and J is TRBJ2-1; D perhaps matches TRBD1 (6 bases). The germline CDR1 and CDR2 sequences are LGHNA and YNFKEQ. The V gene lost 4 bases and the J gene lost 4 bases, with 23 bases spanning the gap. This CDR3 spans 18 amino acids.

This clone was detected only a few times. In DNA form, the CDR3 reads TGTGCCAGCAGCTTGGCCGGGACAGGGGGCGAGCAGTACTTC. It is translated as CASSLAGTGGEQYF. The chain links TRBV7-9 to TRBJ2-7; 11 positions agree with TRBD1. CDR3 length equals 14 residues. Germline CDR1 SEHNR, CDR2 FQNEAQ (reference sequence). The ends lost 3 bases at V and 6 bases at J; junction bases unmatched: 4.

The gene calls are TRBV6-5 and TRBJ1-4, with TRBD1 identical over 8 bases. CDR1 is MNHEY, CDR2 SVGAGI, per germline. J lost 4 bases, V lost 6 bases, and 4 bases had no gene match. The CDR3 loop spans 14 amino acids. The CDR3 is CASSPGQVNEKLFF. The CDR3 DNA is TGTGCCAGCAGCCCGGGACAGGTTAATGAAAAACTGTTTTTT.

The V gene is TRBV5-1, the J gene TRBJ1-3, with 9 bases matching TRBD1. Germline lookup yields CDR1 SGHRS and CDR2 YFSETQ. CDR3 length: 17 amino acids. V lost 0 bases and J lost 0; bases outside the gene matches: 4. Written as DNA, the CDR3 is TGCGCCAGCAGCTTGGGAACAGGGGGCAACTCTGGAAACACCATATATTTT. Amino acids: CASSLGTGGNSGNTIYF.

The gene calls are TRBV2 and TRBJ1-5; D call uncertain. Germline CDR1 is SNHLY and CDR2 is FYNNEI. This CDR3 region has 15 residues. With 0 bases removed from V and 4 bases from J, the gap between germline ends came to 10 bases. The CDR3 DNA follows: TGTGCCAGCAGTGAAGCTTCAGGTAATAATCAGCCCCAGCATTTT. Residues: CASSEASGNNQPQHF.

V and J are TRBV19 and TRBJ1-2; D possibly corresponds to TRBD1 (6 bases). The CDR3 length is 13 residues. Trimming pared 5 bases from V and 4 bases from J, leaving 11 bases between. The V gene's germline CDR1 is LNHDA and CDR2 SQIVND (reference sequence). For the CDR3, the DNA is TGTGCCAGTAGTGAGGAACAGGGCTATGGCTACACCTTC. The encoded protein is CASSEEQGYGYTF.